The clone carrying this T cell receptor beta chain came up once. Its specificity is unknown. These data are taken from a study of radiotherapy plus CTLA-4 blockade in lung cancer. General observations from the study: Per reports, early blood T cell clone dynamics, plus interferon-beta, forecast response most strongly. Blood TCR clones of tumor origin expanded after radiotherapy plus ipilimumab.

Germline V gives CDR1 SGHVS, CDR2 FQNEAQ. The CDR3 runs to 16 residues. V was pared by 5 bases and J by 2 bases, with 8 bases of the junction left unmatched. The repertoire was sequenced with immunoSEQ multiplex PCR; TCRdb's copy has only in-frame clones and lacks some. The sample lists about 55,000 clones, approximately 84% seen once, with 6% to 7.5% in the top ten. The starting material was peripheral blood, obtained from a patient treated with radiotherapy plus ipilimumab. The chain combines TRBV7-8 with TRBJ2-2; 7 bases fit TRBD1. The sequence was obtained from a human donor with non-small cell lung cancer whose response to radiotherapy plus ipilimumab could not be evaluated. CDR3 amino acids: CASSIRTGANTGELFF. In nucleotides, the CDR3 is TGTGCCAGCAGCATTCGGACAGGAGCTAACACCGGGGAGCTGTTTTTT. Combining the CDR3 with reference TRBV7-8 and TRBJ2-2 gives the whole variable domain GAGVSQSPRYKVAKRGQDVALRCDPISGHVSLFWYQQALGQGPEFLTYFQNEAQLDKSGLPSDRFFAERPEGSVSTLKIQRTQQEDSAVYLCASSIRTGANTGELFFGEGSRLTVL.